This passage covers 15 T cell receptor beta chains from one sample sequenced in a study of shared clonotypes between healthy human individuals. Naive CD8 populations comprised CD45RO-negative cells positively selected for CCR7, excluding terminally differentiated effector memory CD45RA+ cells. Profiling relied on immunoSEQ multiplex PCR, and the TCRdb table lists in-frame clones only, not all of them. The table lists some 630,000 clones, 95% to 96% of them singletons. The sample taken for sequencing was naive CD8+ T cells sorted from blood. These receptor sequences come from a woman aged 30 to 39 in good health.

V gene TRBV4-1 combines with J gene TRBJ2-5, with 8 nucleotides matching TRBD1. With the DNA end fitting TRBJ2-7 better, the J assignment may be wrong. The CDR3 is made up of 15 amino acids. Germline assignment: CDR1 MGHRA and CDR2 YSYEKL. CDR3 sequence reads: CASSQAFRGLDEQYF. The CDR3 DNA is TGCGCCAGCAGCCAAGCTTTCAGGGGGCTCGACGAGCAGTACTTC.

The chain employs TRBV4-1 and TRBJ2-3; D might be TRBD2 (5 bases). CDR3 length: 18 amino acids. Germline V gives CDR1 MGHRA, CDR2 YSYEKL. V was pared by 4 bases and J by 8 bases, with 28 bases between. The CDR3 region is CASSPRHSDWGASGTQYF. DNA of the CDR3: TGCGCCAGCAGCCCTCGCCATTCTGATTGGGGAGCTTCAGGTACGCAGTATTTT.

The rearrangement links TRBV5-1 to TRBJ2-1, with D possibly TRBD2 on 6 matching bases. This CDR3 is built from 13 residues. Trimming removed 4 bases from V and 4 bases from J, with 9 bases in between. In germline, CDR1 is SGHRS, CDR2 YFSETQ. CDR3 nucleotides: TGCGCCAGCAGCCCGACTAGTTACAATGAGCAGTTCTTC. Translating gives CASSPTSYNEQFF.

This clone was seen just once. CDR3 residues: CASSPGGHNEQFF. DNA of the CDR3: TGTGCCAGTAGCCCAGGGGGCCACAATGAGCAGTTCTTC. This rearrangement joins TRBV19 to TRBJ2-1; TRBD1 matches 8 bases. Trimming took 6 bases from V and 5 from J; bases not matched to a gene: 3. CDR1 LNHDA and CDR2 SQIVND come from the germline V gene (reference sequence). The CDR3 sequence is 13 residues long.

The V and J genes are TRBV29-1 and TRBJ2-7, with 8 bases aligning to TRBD1. Germline lookup yields CDR1 SQVTM and CDR2 ANQGSEA. J gave up 1 base and V 7 bases, and 6 bases lay outside the gene matches. This CDR3 is 13 amino acids long. The CDR3 DNA follows: TGCAGCGCAAGGGACAGGAAATCCTACGAGCAGTACTTC. Translating it yields CSARDRKSYEQYF.

V usage is TRBV15 and J usage is TRBJ2-1; either TRBD1 or TRBD2 may supply D (5 bases each). Germline V CDR1 and CDR2: LNHNV, YYDKDF (reference sequence). The germline V and J ends were trimmed by 3 bases and 6 bases, with 21 bases remaining between them. CDR3 length: 17 residues. For the CDR3, the DNA is TGTGCCACCAGCAGGCGACCGGGGACGGGGCAGAGCAATGAGCAGTTCTTC. Protein sequence: CATSRRPGTGQSNEQFF.

Worth noting for this clone: Other DNA sequences from this sample encode an identical CDR3 as well. The chain combines TRBV9 with TRBJ2-7, with 9 positions matching TRBD2. This CDR3 comprises 13 residues. V was clipped by 0 bases and J by 7 bases; unmatched bases: 2. Germline values: CDR1 SGDLS, CDR2 YYNGEE. The CDR3 sequence is CASSVGLAAEQYF. CDR3 in DNA: TGTGCCAGCAGCGTAGGACTAGCGGCTGAGCAGTACTTC.

The rearrangement links TRBV10-2 to TRBJ2-7, with a possible D match to TRBD1 (5 bases). The CDR3 totals 14 residues. V was clipped by 0 bases and J by 2 bases, with 8 bases between them. Germline CDR1 and CDR2: WSHSY and SAAADI. The CDR3 DNA is TGCGCCAGCAGTGAGTCGTCAGGGCCCTACGAGCAGTACTTC. Amino acid sequence: CASSESSGPYEQYF.

The rearrangement joins TRBV7-6 to TRBJ2-2, with D perhaps TRBD1 or TRBD2 (5 bases each). The V gene's germline CDR1 is SGHVS and CDR2 FNYEAQ. V was shortened by 6 bases and J by 6 bases, with 20 bases between the two germline ends. The CDR3 covers 16 residues. The CDR3 sequence: CASSRKWQGVPGELFF. The CDR3 DNA is TGTGCCAGCAGTCGGAAATGGCAGGGAGTCCCCGGGGAGCTGTTTTTT.

This clone has a single count. The chain is built from TRBV10-1 and TRBJ1-1, with D perhaps TRBD1 (5 bases). Germline V CDR1 and CDR2: WNHNN, SYGVQD (reference sequence). The CDR3 contains 13 residues. The ends were cut back, 7 bases at V and 7 bases at J, with 16 bases in the middle. The CDR3 sequence: CASKGTDKGEAFF. CDR3 bases: TGCGCCAGCAAGGGGACCGACAAGGGTGAAGCTTTCTTT.

The gene calls are TRBV12-2 and TRBJ2-1; the D call TRBD1 from the table was never checked on the DNA. TRBV12-2 counts as a pseudogene. This CDR3 is built from 17 residues. This CDR3 is CASRLADGAPDYNEQFF. CDR3 coding DNA: TGTGCAAGTCGCTTAGCCGATGGGGCCCCGGACTACAATGAGCAGTTCTTC.

V usage is TRBV28 and J usage is TRBJ2-1; D ambiguous. The V gene's germline CDR1 is MDHEN and CDR2 SYDVKM. This CDR3 is built from 14 residues. V dropped 2 bases and J dropped 7 bases, with 12 bases sitting between them. In DNA, the CDR3 is TGTGCCAGCAGTTTAAGACCAGCGAATAATGAGCAGTTCTTC. It yields the protein CASSLRPANNEQFF.

Turning to this clone: At one end, the junction sequence differs from germline, possibly due to a read error. The V gene is TRBV29-1, the J gene TRBJ2-7, with 12 bases aligning to TRBD1. Germline V gene sequence: CDR1 SQVTM, CDR2 ANQGSEA. This CDR3 is 15 amino acids long. CDR3 sequence reads: CSVLGQGARTYEQCF. The CDR3 coding sequence is TGCAGCGTCTTGGGACAGGGGGCGCGGACCTACGAGCAGTGCTTC.

J is TRBJ1-1 and V is TRBV27; the match to TRBD1 covers 7 bases. Trimming at V came to 10 bases and at J to 2 bases, leaving 7 bases not matched to a gene. This CDR3 contains 13 residues. The germline CDR1 and CDR2 sequences are MNHEY and SMNVEV (reference sequence). This chain's CDR3 is CATQTGTNTEAFF. The CDR3 nucleotides are TGTGCCACCCAGACAGGGACAAACACTGAAGCTTTCTTT.

The chain combines TRBV28 with TRBJ2-3, with TRBD1 identical over 9 bases. The ends lost 6 bases at V and 2 bases at J; junction bases unmatched: 9. Germline assignment: CDR1 MDHEN and CDR2 SYDVKM. The CDR3 contains 16 residues. CDR3 sequence reads: CASRNDRGTATDTQYF. The CDR3 DNA is TGTGCCAGCAGAAACGACAGGGGGACCGCCACAGATACGCAGTATTTT.